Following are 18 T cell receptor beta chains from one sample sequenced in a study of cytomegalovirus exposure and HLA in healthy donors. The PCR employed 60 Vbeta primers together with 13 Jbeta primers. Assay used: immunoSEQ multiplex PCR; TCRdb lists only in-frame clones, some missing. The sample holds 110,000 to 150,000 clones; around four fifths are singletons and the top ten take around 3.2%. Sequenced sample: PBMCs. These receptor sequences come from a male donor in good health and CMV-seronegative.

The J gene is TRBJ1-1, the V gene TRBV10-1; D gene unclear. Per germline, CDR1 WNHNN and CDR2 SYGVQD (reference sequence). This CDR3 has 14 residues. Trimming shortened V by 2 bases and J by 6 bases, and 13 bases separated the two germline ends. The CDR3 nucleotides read TGCGCCAGCAGTGAGGGGTTTACCGGGGCTGAAGCTTTCTTT. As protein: CASSEGFTGAEAFF.

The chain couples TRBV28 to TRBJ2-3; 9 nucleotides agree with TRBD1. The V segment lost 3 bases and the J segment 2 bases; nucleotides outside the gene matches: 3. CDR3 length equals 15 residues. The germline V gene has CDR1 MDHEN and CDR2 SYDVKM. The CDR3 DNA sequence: TGTGCCAGCAGTTTGGGGACAGGGCACACAGATACGCAGTATTTT. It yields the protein CASSLGTGHTDTQYF.

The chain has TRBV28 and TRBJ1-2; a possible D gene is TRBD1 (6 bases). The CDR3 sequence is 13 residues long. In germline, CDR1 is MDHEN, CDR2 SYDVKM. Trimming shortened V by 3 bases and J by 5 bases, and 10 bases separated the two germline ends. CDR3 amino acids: CASSFSQGYGYTF. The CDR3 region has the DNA TGTGCCAGCAGTTTCTCCCAGGGGTATGGCTACACCTTC.

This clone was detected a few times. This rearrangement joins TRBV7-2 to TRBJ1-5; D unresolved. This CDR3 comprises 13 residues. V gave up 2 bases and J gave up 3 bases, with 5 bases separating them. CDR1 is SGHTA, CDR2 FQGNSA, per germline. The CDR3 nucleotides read TGTGCCAGCAGCTTAAACTACAATCAGCCCCAGCATTTT. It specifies CASSLNYNQPQHF.

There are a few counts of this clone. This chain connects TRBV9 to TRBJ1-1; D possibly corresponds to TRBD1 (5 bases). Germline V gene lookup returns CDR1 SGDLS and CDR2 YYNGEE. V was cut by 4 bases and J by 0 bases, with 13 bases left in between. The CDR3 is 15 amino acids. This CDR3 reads CASSHPGGMNTEAFF. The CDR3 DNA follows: TGTGCCAGCAGCCATCCCGGGGGGATGAACACTGAAGCTTTCTTT.

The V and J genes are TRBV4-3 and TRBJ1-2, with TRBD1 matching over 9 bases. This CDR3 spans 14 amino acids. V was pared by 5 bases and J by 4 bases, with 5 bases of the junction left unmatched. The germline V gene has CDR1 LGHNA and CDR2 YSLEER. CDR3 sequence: CASSSRTGVYGYTF. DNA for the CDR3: TGCGCCAGCAGCTCACGGACAGGGGTCTATGGCTACACCTTC.

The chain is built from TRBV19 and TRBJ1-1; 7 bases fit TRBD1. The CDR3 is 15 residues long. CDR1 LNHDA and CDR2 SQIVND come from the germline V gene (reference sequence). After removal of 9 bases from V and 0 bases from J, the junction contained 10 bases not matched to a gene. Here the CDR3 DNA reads TGTGCCAGAAACAGGGGACGAAGCATGAACACTGAAGCTTTCTTT. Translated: CARNRGRSMNTEAFF.

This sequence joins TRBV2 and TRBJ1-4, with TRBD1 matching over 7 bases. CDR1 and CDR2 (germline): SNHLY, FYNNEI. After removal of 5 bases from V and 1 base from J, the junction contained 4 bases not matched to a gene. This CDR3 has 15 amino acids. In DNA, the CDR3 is TGTGCCAGCAGTCAAAACAGGGGAACTAATGAAAAACTGTTTTTT. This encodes CASSQNRGTNEKLFF.

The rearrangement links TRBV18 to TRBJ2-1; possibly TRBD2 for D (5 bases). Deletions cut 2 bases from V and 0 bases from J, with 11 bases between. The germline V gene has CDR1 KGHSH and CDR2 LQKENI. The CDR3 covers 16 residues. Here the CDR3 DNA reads TGTGCCAGCTCACCAGTCGAGGGATCCTCCTACAATGAGCAGTTCTTC. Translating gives CASSPVEGSSYNEQFF.

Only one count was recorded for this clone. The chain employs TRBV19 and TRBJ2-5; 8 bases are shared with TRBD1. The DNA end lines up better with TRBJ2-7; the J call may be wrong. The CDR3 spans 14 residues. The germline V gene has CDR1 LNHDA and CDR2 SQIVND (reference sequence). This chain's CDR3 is CASSLRQGAYEQYF. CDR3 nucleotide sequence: TGTGCCAGTAGTCTGAGGCAGGGGGCGTACGAGCAGTACTTC.

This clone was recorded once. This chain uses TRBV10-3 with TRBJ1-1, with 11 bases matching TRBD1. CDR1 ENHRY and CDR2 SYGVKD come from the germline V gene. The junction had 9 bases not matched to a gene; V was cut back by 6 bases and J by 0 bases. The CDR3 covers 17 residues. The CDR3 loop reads CAIRPGTGGRMNTEAFF. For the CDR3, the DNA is TGTGCCATCAGGCCTGGGACAGGGGGGCGCATGAACACTGAAGCTTTCTTT.

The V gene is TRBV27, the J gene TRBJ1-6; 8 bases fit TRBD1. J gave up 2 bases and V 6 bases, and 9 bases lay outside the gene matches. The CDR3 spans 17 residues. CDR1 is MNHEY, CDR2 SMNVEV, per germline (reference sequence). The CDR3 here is CASRLTGEVTYNSPLHF. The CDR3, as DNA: TGTGCCAGCAGATTGACAGGGGAGGTAACCTATAATTCACCCCTCCACTTT.

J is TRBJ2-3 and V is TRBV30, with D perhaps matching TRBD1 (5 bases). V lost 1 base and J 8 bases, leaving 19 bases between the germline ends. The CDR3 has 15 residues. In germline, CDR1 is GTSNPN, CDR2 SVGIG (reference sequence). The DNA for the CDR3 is TGTGCCTGGAGTGAGACCACCCCGACCCAGGGTACGCAGTATTTT. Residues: CAWSETTPTQGTQYF.

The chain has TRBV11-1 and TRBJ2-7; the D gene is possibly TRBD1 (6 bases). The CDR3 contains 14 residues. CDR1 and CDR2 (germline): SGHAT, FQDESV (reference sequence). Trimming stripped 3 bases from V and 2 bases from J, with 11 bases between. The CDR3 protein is CASSFTDRPYEQYF. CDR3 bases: TGTGCCAGCAGCTTCACCGACAGGCCCTACGAGCAGTACTTC.

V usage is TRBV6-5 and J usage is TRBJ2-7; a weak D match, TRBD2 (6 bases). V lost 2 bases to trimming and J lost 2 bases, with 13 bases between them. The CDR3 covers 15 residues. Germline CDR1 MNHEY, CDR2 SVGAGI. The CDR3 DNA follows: TGTGCCAGCAGTTACAGAGCGGGCAGTACCTACGAGCAGTACTTC. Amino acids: CASSYRAGSTYEQYF.

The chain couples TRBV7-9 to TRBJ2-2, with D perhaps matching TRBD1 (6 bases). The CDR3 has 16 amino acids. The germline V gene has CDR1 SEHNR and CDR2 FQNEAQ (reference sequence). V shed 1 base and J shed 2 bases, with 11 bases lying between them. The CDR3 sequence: CASSLGWTENTGELFF. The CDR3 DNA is TGTGCCAGCAGCTTAGGATGGACAGAAAACACCGGGGAGCTGTTTTTT.

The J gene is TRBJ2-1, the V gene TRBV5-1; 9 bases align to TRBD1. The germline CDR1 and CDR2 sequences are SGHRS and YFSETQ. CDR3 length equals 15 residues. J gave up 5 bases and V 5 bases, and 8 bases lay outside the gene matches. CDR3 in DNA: TGCGCCAGCAGGAAACCGGGACAGGGTAACAATGAGCAGTTCTTC. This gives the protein CASRKPGQGNNEQFF.

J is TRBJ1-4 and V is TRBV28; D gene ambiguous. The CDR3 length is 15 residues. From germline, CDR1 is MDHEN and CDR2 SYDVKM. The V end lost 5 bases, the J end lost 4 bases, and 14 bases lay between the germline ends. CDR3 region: CASSLSDGGNEKLFF. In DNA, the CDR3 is TGTGCCAGCAGTCTCTCGGACGGAGGTAATGAAAAACTGTTTTTT.